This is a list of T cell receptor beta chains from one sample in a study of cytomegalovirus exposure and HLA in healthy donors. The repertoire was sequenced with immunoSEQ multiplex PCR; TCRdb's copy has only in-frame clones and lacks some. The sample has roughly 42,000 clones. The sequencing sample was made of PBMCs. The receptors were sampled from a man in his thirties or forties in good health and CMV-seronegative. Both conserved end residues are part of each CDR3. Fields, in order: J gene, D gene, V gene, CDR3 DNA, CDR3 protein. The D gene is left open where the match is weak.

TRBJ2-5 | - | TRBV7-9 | TGTGCCAGCAGCCCTAGGGGAAAAGAGACCCAGTACTTC | CASSPRGKETQYF
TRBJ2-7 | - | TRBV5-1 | TGCGCCAGCAGCTTGGGCAGGGGAGGGATCTACGAGCAGTACTTC | CASSLGRGGIYEQYF
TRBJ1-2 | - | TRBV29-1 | TGCAGCGTCGGGGGGACGGCGGGACTCTATGGCTACACCTTC | CSVGGTAGLYGYTF
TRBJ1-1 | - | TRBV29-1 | TGCAGCGTTAGCCGCCAGGAGAACACTGAAGCTTTCTTT | CSVSRQENTEAFF
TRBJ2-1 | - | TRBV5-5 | TGTGCCAGCAGCTTATTGACTCTCAATGAGCAGTTCTTC | CASSLLTLNEQFF
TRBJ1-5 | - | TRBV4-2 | TGTGCCAGCAGCCAAGACGGACTGGGCAATCAGCCCCAGCATTTT | CASSQDGLGNQPQHF
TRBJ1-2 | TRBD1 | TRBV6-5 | TGTGCCAGCAGTTCGCCGGCAGGGGGAGACTATGGCTACACCTTC | CASSSPAGGDYGYTF
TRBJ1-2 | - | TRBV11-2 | TGTGCCCTGGGCACGGATTATGGCTACACCTTC | CALGTDYGYTF
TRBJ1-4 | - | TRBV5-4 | TGTGCCAGCAGCCCCACCCCACAGGAGACTAATGAAAAACTGTTTTTT | CASSPTPQETNEKLFF
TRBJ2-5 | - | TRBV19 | TGTGCCAGTAGTGTTGGGGCCTGGCTTGAGACCCAGTACTTC | CASSVGAWLETQYF
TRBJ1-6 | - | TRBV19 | TGTGCCAGTAGTATTGCCAGCTCCTATAATTCACCCCTCCACTTT | CASSIASSYNSPLHF
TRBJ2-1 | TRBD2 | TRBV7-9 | TGTGCCAGCAGCCCGACTAGCGGGGAGCAGTTCTTC | CASSPTSGEQFF
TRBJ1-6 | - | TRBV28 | TGTGCCAGCAGGAGGTTGAATTCACCCCTCCACTTT | CASRRLNSPLHF
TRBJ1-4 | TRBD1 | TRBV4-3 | TGCGCCAGCAGCCTGCACAGGGGGTCTAATGAAAAACTGTTTTTT | CASSLHRGSNEKLFF
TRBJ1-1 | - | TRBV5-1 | TGCGCCAGCAGCTTGACGCCAGGATTGAACACTGAAGCTTTCTTT | CASSLTPGLNTEAFF